The 24 T cell receptor beta chains below come from one sample, sequenced in a study of shared T cell receptors in the human thymus. Here immunoSEQ multiplex PCR was the method, and the copy in TCRdb shows in-frame clones only, minus some. The table includes some 700,000 clones, approximately 85% detected once. The same sample was also studied in work on human thymus T cells.

Sequenced: thymocytes. The origin of the receptors is a girl under three years old with a congenital heart defect.

V is TRBV4-1 and J is TRBJ1-1, with a tentative D call TRBD1 (5 bases). The CDR3 has 17 amino acids. The V gene lost 1 base and the J gene lost 0 bases, with 15 bases spanning the gap. CDR1 is MGHRA, CDR2 YSYEKL, per germline. The CDR3 DNA follows: TGCGCCAGCAGCCAAGTAGGTGGCGCGGGGCTGAACACTGAAGCTTTCTTT. Translated, it gives CASSQVGGAGLNTEAFF.

The genes are TRBV7-2 and TRBJ1-5; perhaps TRBD1 as D (6 bases). Germline CDR1 reads SGHTA; CDR2 reads FQGNSA. Trimming pared 5 bases from V and 2 bases from J, leaving 13 bases between. The CDR3 loop spans 15 amino acids. The CDR3 DNA is TGTGCCAGCAGCCCTAAGGGGGACGGCAATCAGCCCCAGCATTTT. Its translation: CASSPKGDGNQPQHF.

V gene TRBV25-1 combines with J gene TRBJ2-5; 12 nucleotides align to TRBD2. After removal of 5 bases from V and 5 bases from J, the junction contained 12 bases not matched to a gene. Per the germline V gene, CDR1 is MGHDK and CDR2 is SYGVNS. The CDR3 covers 17 residues. CDR3 amino acids: CASSLFASGGARETQYF. CDR3 coding DNA: TGTGCCAGCAGTTTGTTTGCTAGCGGGGGGGCTCGTGAGACCCAGTACTTC.

The chain is built from TRBV7-9 and TRBJ1-2; D might be TRBD1 (5 bases). The CDR3 is made up of 14 amino acids. Looked up from germline, CDR1 is SEHNR and CDR2 is FQNEAQ (reference sequence). V gave up 5 bases and J gave up 2 bases, with 12 bases separating them. Here the CDR3 reads CASSRDGGNYGYTF. In DNA, the CDR3 is TGTGCCAGCAGCCGTGACGGGGGGAACTATGGCTACACCTTC.

The chain links TRBV6-4 to TRBJ2-1; D possibly corresponds to TRBD2 (5 bases). V shed 3 bases and J shed 1 base, with 19 bases lying between them. The CDR3 has 18 residues. Germline-derived CDR1 and CDR2 are MRHNA and SNTAGT. The CDR3 reads CASSEKGERALSYNEQFF. In nucleotides, the CDR3 is TGTGCCAGCAGTGAAAAGGGCGAGAGGGCCCTGTCCTACAATGAGCAGTTCTTC.

The gene calls are TRBV29-1 and TRBJ2-3, with D possibly being TRBD1 (5 bases). The CDR3 length is 16 residues. V was cut by 0 bases and J by 2 bases, with 15 bases left in between. Germline V lookup: CDR1 SQVTM, CDR2 ANQGSEA. The CDR3 loop reads CSVEDHGHHFTDTQYF. CDR3 coding DNA: TGCAGCGTTGAAGATCACGGACACCACTTCACAGATACGCAGTATTTT.

V usage is TRBV7-8 and J usage is TRBJ1-1; 10 nucleotides agree with TRBD1. CDR1 and CDR2 from the germline V gene are SGHVS and FQNEAQ. The CDR3 is 17 residues long. Trimming removed 1 base from V and 0 bases from J; junction bases left unmatched: 5. The CDR3 DNA sequence: TGTGCCAGCAGCTTAGAGGGGACAGGGGACTTGAACACTGAAGCTTTCTTT. Its protein is CASSLEGTGDLNTEAFF.

This chain connects TRBV2 to TRBJ1-5; D gene ambiguous. V lost 8 bases and J lost 5, with 13 bases in between. CDR3 size: 13 residues. Germline CDR1 and CDR2: SNHLY and FYNNEI. The CDR3 DNA follows: TGTGCCAGCGCCCCCCGCGGTTATCAGCCCCAGCATTTT. Its translation: CASAPRGYQPQHF.

This sequence joins TRBV30 and TRBJ1-4; the D gene is possibly TRBD1 (5 bases). This CDR3 spans 15 amino acids. Per the germline V gene, CDR1 is GTSNPN and CDR2 is SVGIG (reference sequence). The V end lost 0 bases, the J end lost 3 bases, and 11 bases lay between the germline ends. CDR3 coding DNA: TGTGCCTGGAGTGTGGGCAGGGAACCTAATGAAAAACTGTTTTTT. Amino acid sequence: CAWSVGREPNEKLFF.

About this clone itself: Other DNA sequences in the sample encode the same CDR3. The rearrangement joins TRBV10-3 to TRBJ2-7, with TRBD1 identical over 7 bases. The CDR3 contains 13 residues. After removal of 6 bases from V and 1 base from J, the junction contained 3 bases not matched to a gene. CDR1 ENHRY and CDR2 SYGVKD come from the germline V gene. This CDR3 reads CAISRDSSYEQYF. The CDR3 coding sequence is TGTGCCATCAGCCGGGACAGTTCCTACGAGCAGTACTTC.

This sequence joins TRBV19 and TRBJ1-4; D perhaps matches TRBD1 (5 bases). Trimming pared 7 bases from V and 3 bases from J, leaving 18 bases between. CDR1 and CDR2 from the germline V gene are LNHDA and SQIVND (reference sequence). This CDR3 region has 16 residues. CDR3 sequence (DNA): TGTGCCAGTACCGCCCCTCTGAAGGGGCCTAATGAAAAACTGTTTTTT. Its translation: CASTAPLKGPNEKLFF.

In its sample, this clone was seen once. This chain connects TRBV14 to TRBJ2-5; the match to TRBD2 covers 10 bases. V shed 3 bases, J shed 3 bases, and the junction held 1 base outside the gene matches. Germline V CDR1 and CDR2: SGHDN, FVKESK. This CDR3 is built from 14 residues. The CDR3 is CASSHSGGKETQYF. The DNA for the CDR3 is TGTGCCAGCAGCCATAGCGGGGGGAAAGAGACCCAGTACTTC.

The rearrangement links TRBV28 to TRBJ2-1; 7 nucleotides match TRBD1. With V trimmed by 6 bases and J by 0 bases, 8 bases remained unmatched. The CDR3 spans 16 residues. Germline-derived CDR1 and CDR2 are MDHEN and SYDVKM. The DNA for the CDR3 is TGTGCCAGCAGAAAAGAGGACAGGTTCTCCTACAATGAGCAGTTCTTC. Translating gives CASRKEDRFSYNEQFF.

This CDR3 reads CASSASDRGYYGYTF. Written as DNA, the CDR3 is TGCGCCAGCAGCGCCTCGGACAGGGGCTACTATGGCTACACCTTC. The genes are TRBV5-1 and TRBJ1-2; 9 nucleotides agree with TRBD1. The CDR3 consists of 15 residues. V trimming: 4 bases; J trimming: 3 bases; junction bases outside the gene matches: 7. Germline assignment: CDR1 SGHRS and CDR2 YFSETQ.

The chain combines TRBV7-2 with TRBJ2-7; D possibly corresponds to TRBD2 (6 bases). V lost 1 base and J 0 bases, leaving 16 bases between the germline ends. CDR1 and CDR2 (germline): SGHTA, FQGNSA. The CDR3 runs 17 residues. CDR3 nucleotide sequence: TGTGCCAGCAGCTTAGATGGCCCTAACGGGAGCTCCTACGAGCAGTACTTC. As protein: CASSLDGPNGSSYEQYF.

The chain joins TRBV6-4 to TRBJ1-2; TRBD1 matches 8 bases. Trimming took 5 bases from V and 6 from J; bases not matched to a gene: 20. This CDR3 is 18 amino acids long. Germline CDR1 MRHNA, CDR2 SNTAGT. In DNA, the CDR3 is TGTGCCAGCAGTAAAGTCCCGGGACAGGACATCCCCTTCCATGGCTACACCTTC. Translating it yields CASSKVPGQDIPFHGYTF.

The chain recombines TRBV18 with TRBJ1-6; TRBD1 aligns across 7 bases. J lost 5 bases, V lost 4 bases, and 2 bases had no gene match. Looked up from germline, CDR1 is KGHSH and CDR2 is LQKENI. The CDR3 sequence is 14 residues long. CDR3 DNA: TGTGCCAGCTCACTACAGGGGAATAATTCACCCCTCCACTTT. This sequence encodes CASSLQGNNSPLHF.

This chain connects TRBV10-2 to TRBJ1-6; 9 bases match TRBD1. The CDR3 is made up of 15 amino acids. After removal of 6 bases from V and 9 bases from J, the junction contained 9 bases not matched to a gene. CDR1 and CDR2 from the germline V gene are WSHSY and SAAADI. In DNA, the CDR3 is TGCGCCAGCAGCTTTCGGGGGACAGGGTTTTCACCCCTCCACTTT. Protein sequence: CASSFRGTGFSPLHF.

With respect to this clone: At one boundary the junction diverges from the germline segment, which might be a read error. The chain links TRBV7-9 to TRBJ2-7; 9 positions match TRBD1. Germline-derived CDR1 and CDR2 are SEHNR and FQNEAQ (reference sequence). The CDR3 covers 14 residues. CDR3 loop: CASSLARDRDNWGF. DNA for the CDR3: TGTGCCAGCAGCTTAGCGAGGGACAGGGATAATTGGGGATTC.

The gene calls are TRBV5-1 and TRBJ2-7; D gene unclear. The CDR3 is made up of 16 amino acids. Per germline, CDR1 SGHRS and CDR2 YFSETQ. V was cut by 2 bases and J by 3 bases, with 18 bases left in between. CDR3 DNA sequence: TGCGCCAGCAGCTTAGTAACGCCTCGAGGCGTCTACGAGCAGTACTTC. Translating it yields CASSLVTPRGVYEQYF.

The chain is built from TRBV30 and TRBJ1-3; 9 positions agree with TRBD1. This CDR3 has 17 amino acids. CDR1 GTSNPN and CDR2 SVGIG come from the germline V gene (reference sequence). V was pared by 3 bases and J by 1 base, with 10 bases of the junction left unmatched. The DNA of the CDR3 is TGTGCCTGGAGCCCCAGGCGGACAGGGGAGTCTGGAAACACCATATATTTT. This encodes CAWSPRRTGESGNTIYF.

V is TRBV6-4 and J is TRBJ1-2; D call uncertain. CDR1 is MRHNA, CDR2 SNTAGT, per germline. The CDR3 extends over 12 amino acids. V gave up 4 bases and J gave up 7 bases, with 10 bases separating them. The CDR3 sequence: CASSGRRGGYTF. The CDR3 coding sequence is TGTGCCAGCAGTGGCCGACGGGGTGGCTACACCTTC.

CDR3 DNA: TGTGCCAGCAGCTTAGTCTCCAGGGGAGGGTACTATGGCTACACCTTC. It encodes CASSLVSRGGYYGYTF. The chain employs TRBV11-2 and TRBJ1-2; TRBD1 might be the D (6 bases). CDR3 length equals 16 residues. V shed 1 base and J shed 3 bases, with 15 bases lying between them. The germline V gene encodes CDR1 SGHAT and CDR2 FQNNGV.

The CDR3 sequence: CASSPGSGLAGDRTDTQYF. DNA of the CDR3: TGCGCCAGCAGCCCGGGGTCGGGACTAGCGGGGGACCGCACAGATACGCAGTATTTT. V gene TRBV4-3 combines with J gene TRBJ2-3; 14 bases are a match to TRBD2. Germline assignment: CDR1 LGHNA and CDR2 YSLEER. The CDR3 is 19 amino acids. With V trimmed by 4 bases and J by 1 base, 10 bases remained unmatched.